The next 20 T cell receptor beta chains were all read from a single sample in a study of siplizumab effects on memory and regulatory T cells (dated by TCRdb to between 2018 and 2020). The library was made by the immunoSEQ multiplex PCR assay. TCRdb limited this immuneACCESS table to in-frame rearrangements with V and J called. A share of clones is missing; checked studies link under half to unresolved V genes, and the rest is unexplained. The sample data list 87,000 or so clones, and over 85% of these were observed just once. The biggest ten clones account for approximately 0.31% of the sample. The sample consisted of non-Treg CD4+ T cells sorted from blood. In the paper's terms, the cell subset or site label means: FACS-sorted unstimulated CD4+ non-regulatory T cells. The receptor set was obtained from a human donor in good health.

The chain links TRBV9 to TRBJ2-5; 9 nucleotides match TRBD2. This CDR3 has 14 amino acids. CDR1 is SGDLS, CDR2 YYNGEE, per germline. V gave up 2 bases and J gave up 5 bases; unmatched junction bases: 4. CDR3 DNA sequence: TGTGCCAGCAGCGTTTCCAGCGGGGGGGAGACCCAGTACTTC. This sequence encodes CASSVSSGGETQYF.

This rearrangement joins TRBV7-2 to TRBJ1-1; D remains ambiguous. V dropped 3 bases and J dropped 7 bases, with 12 bases sitting between them. Per germline, CDR1 SGHTA and CDR2 FQGNSA. The CDR3 covers 13 residues. The CDR3 loop reads CASSLKTTGEAFF. The CDR3 DNA reads as TGTGCCAGCAGCTTGAAAACGACGGGTGAAGCTTTCTTT.

The rearrangement links TRBV15 to TRBJ2-3; D may be TRBD1 or TRBD2 (6 bases each). CDR3 length: 15 residues. Trimming pared 0 bases from V and 5 bases from J, leaving 12 bases between. Germline loops: CDR1 LNHNV, CDR2 YYDKDF (reference sequence). CDR3 in DNA: TGTGCCACCAGCAGAGATGGAGGAGGGGGAGATACGCAGTATTTT. Residues: CATSRDGGGGDTQYF. The whole variable domain, remainder taken from reference TRBV15 and TRBJ2-3, is DAMVIQNPRYQVTQFGKPVTLSCSQTLNHNVMYWYQQKSSQAPKLLFHYYDKDFNNEADTPDNFQSRRPNTSFCFLDIRSPGLGDTAMYLCATSRDGGGGDTQYFGPGTRLTVL.

The rearrangement uses TRBV14 and TRBJ1-1, with D hard to call. The V and J ends lost 5 bases and 0 bases respectively, with 7 bases between them. The CDR3 sequence is 13 residues long. CDR1 SGHDN and CDR2 FVKESK come from the germline V gene. The CDR3 here is CASSSQLNTEAFF. CDR3 DNA sequence: TGTGCCAGCAGCTCCCAATTGAACACTGAAGCTTTCTTT. Using reference TRBV14 and TRBJ1-1 for the parts outside the CDR3, the full variable domain is EAGVTQFPSHSVIEKGQTVTLRCDPISGHDNLYWYRRVMGKEIKFLLHFVKESKQDESGMPNNRFLAERTGGTYSTLKVQPAELEDSGVYFCASSSQLNTEAFFGQGTRLTVV.

V usage is TRBV19 and J usage is TRBJ1-5; 8 bases map to TRBD1. This CDR3 spans 15 amino acids. Germline values: CDR1 LNHDA, CDR2 SQIVND (reference sequence). V trimming: 10 bases; J trimming: 0 bases; junction bases outside the gene matches: 8. The CDR3 DNA reads as TGTGCCACGCGGACAGGGCGAAATAGCAATCAGCCCCAGCATTTT. The encoded protein is CATRTGRNSNQPQHF.

This sequence joins TRBV30 and TRBJ2-7; 7 bases are shared with TRBD2. Germline CDR1 GTSNPN, CDR2 SVGIG (reference sequence). J was trimmed by 5 bases and V by 4 bases; bases with no gene match: 11. The CDR3 spans 14 residues. The CDR3 DNA is TGTGCCTGGAACTCCGGGGGGATTTTGAACGAGCAGTACTTC. This codes for CAWNSGGILNEQYF.

The CDR3 nucleotides are TGTGCCAGTAGTTTACAGGGAAGCTATGGCTACACCTTC. Translation gives CASSLQGSYGYTF. V gene TRBV19 combines with J gene TRBJ1-2; possibly TRBD1 for D (6 bases). Between the trimmed V and J ends, which lost 5 bases and 4 bases, there was a span of 11 bases. The V gene's germline CDR1 is LNHDA and CDR2 SQIVND (reference sequence). There are 13 residues in the CDR3.

The chain carries TRBV30 and TRBJ2-1; 9 bases agree with TRBD1. V gave up 5 bases and J gave up 5 bases; unmatched junction bases: 7. This CDR3 is built from 14 residues. The germline CDR1 and CDR2 sequences are GTSNPN and SVGIG (reference sequence). The CDR3 protein is CAWSRDRADNEQFF. As DNA, the CDR3 is TGTGCCTGGTCCCGGGACAGGGCCGACAATGAGCAGTTCTTC.

This clone was counted only a few times. V is TRBV30 and J is TRBJ1-3; D is ambiguous. This CDR3 region has 10 residues. With 1 base removed from V and 5 bases from J, the gap between germline ends came to 0 bases. Germline values: CDR1 GTSNPN, CDR2 SVGIG (reference sequence). CDR3 residues: CAWSGNTIYF. In DNA form, the CDR3 reads TGTGCCTGGAGTGGAAACACCATATATTTT.

V and J are TRBV12-1 and TRBJ1-6; the D segment call TRBD1 is taken from the table without a DNA check. TRBV12-1 represents a pseudogene. The length of the CDR3 is 17 residues. CDR3 bases: TGTGCCAGCAGCTTCAGGGGTGCCAGCTCCTATAATTCACCCCTCCACTTT. It yields the protein CASSFRGASSYNSPLHF.

The rearrangement uses TRBV6-5 and TRBJ1-2, with TRBD1 matching 9 bases. V shed 4 bases, J shed 5 bases, and the junction held 5 bases outside the gene matches. The CDR3 is 14 residues long. The germline gives CDR1 MNHEY, CDR2 SVGAGI. CDR3 in DNA: TGTGCCAGCAGTTCGGGACAGGGTTGGTATGGCTACACCTTC. This sequence encodes CASSSGQGWYGYTF.

The gene calls are TRBV7-2 and TRBJ1-2; no definite D call. This CDR3 spans 13 amino acids. Germline V CDR1 and CDR2: SGHTA, FQGNSA. Trimming stripped 3 bases from V and 4 bases from J, with 9 bases between. CDR3 residues: CASSFGRSYGYTF. The CDR3 DNA reads as TGTGCCAGCAGCTTCGGACGGAGCTATGGCTACACCTTC.

The chain links TRBV10-3 to TRBJ1-1; 7 bases are a match to TRBD1. The CDR3 consists of 15 residues. CDR1 and CDR2 (germline): ENHRY, SYGVKD. V shed 0 bases and J 4 bases; nucleotides not matched to a gene: 5. The CDR3 loop is CAISESGQVGTEAFF. For the CDR3, the DNA is TGTGCCATCAGTGAGTCCGGACAGGTGGGCACTGAAGCTTTCTTT.

This clone was seen a single time. The chain links TRBV7-3 to TRBJ1-3; D is unclear. CDR1 is SGHTA, CDR2 FQGTGA, per germline. This CDR3 is 15 amino acids long. Trimming left V 1 base short and J 3 bases short, with 10 bases between. CDR3: CASSLSATLGNTIYF. CDR3 DNA: TGTGCCAGCAGCTTAAGTGCAACTCTTGGAAACACCATATATTTT.

The chain recombines TRBV5-1 with TRBJ1-1, with a weak D call TRBD1 (6 bases). Germline loops: CDR1 SGHRS, CDR2 YFSETQ. V shed 2 bases and J shed 8 bases, with 31 bases lying between them. This CDR3 comprises 19 residues. CDR3 amino acids: CASSFMEAALSRGRLEAFF. The CDR3 nucleotides read TGCGCCAGCAGCTTCATGGAGGCCGCCCTTTCCCGGGGGCGTTTGGAAGCTTTCTTT. Drawing the rest from reference TRBV5-1 and TRBJ1-1, the complete variable domain is KAGVTQTPRYLIKTRGQQVTLSCSPISGHRSVSWYQQTPGQGLQFLFEYFSETQRNKGNFPGRFSGRQFSNSRSEMNVSTLELGDSALYLCASSFMEAALSRGRLEAFFGQGTRLTVV.

This clone appeared a few times. The chain uses TRBV5-6 and TRBJ1-2, with D possibly being TRBD1 (5 bases). CDR1 is SGHDT, CDR2 YYEEEE, per germline. Trimming removed 4 bases at V and 7 bases at J, with 14 bases between. There are 13 residues in the CDR3. This chain's CDR3 is CASSSRVGFGYTF. CDR3 bases: TGTGCCAGCAGCAGCAGGGTTGGGTTTGGCTACACCTTC.

The CDR3 protein is CASSQRGGIGQPQHF. DNA for the CDR3: TGTGCCAGCAGCCAAAGGGGAGGGATCGGCCAGCCCCAGCATTTT. The V and J genes are TRBV6-5 and TRBJ1-5, with D tentatively TRBD1 (5 bases). V was cut by 6 bases and J by 7 bases, with 19 bases left in between. The length of the CDR3 is 15 residues. The germline V gene has CDR1 MNHEY and CDR2 SVGAGI.

This chain uses TRBV6-6 with TRBJ2-7, with D perhaps TRBD2 (5 bases). The V gene lost 0 bases and the J gene lost 3 bases, with 12 bases spanning the gap. The germline gives CDR1 MNHNY, CDR2 SVGAGI (reference sequence). The CDR3 is 15 amino acids. CDR3 residues: CASSYSRGKGYEQYF. CDR3 bases: TGTGCCAGCAGTTACTCGAGAGGGAAGGGCTACGAGCAGTACTTC.

CDR3 DNA: TGTGCCAGCAGCTTAGGGGAAGGCGAGCAGTACTTC. Its protein product is CASSLGEGEQYF. The V and J genes are TRBV5-6 and TRBJ2-7; a possible D gene is TRBD1 (5 bases). The CDR3 is 12 residues long. With 2 bases removed from V and 6 bases from J, the gap between germline ends came to 9 bases. CDR1 and CDR2 from the germline V gene are SGHDT and YYEEEE.

The chain uses TRBV7-2 and TRBJ2-3; 10 bases line up with TRBD2. Looked up from germline, CDR1 is SGHTA and CDR2 is FQGNSA. Trimming at V came to 6 bases and at J to 2 bases, leaving 5 bases not matched to a gene. CDR3 size: 15 residues. The CDR3 region has the DNA TGTGCCAGCAGACGGACTAGCGGATACACAGATACGCAGTATTTT. Its translation: CASRRTSGYTDTQYF.